Listed below are T cell receptor beta chains from one sample, sequenced in a study of shared clonotypes between healthy human individuals. Measured with immunoSEQ multiplex PCR; TCRdb has only the in-frame clones, and not every one. The profile shows about 510,000 clones, around 96% of them singletons. The sequencing input was naive CD4+ T cells sorted from blood. These receptor sequences come from a woman in her thirties in good health. CDR3s include the opening cysteine and the closing phenylalanine or tryptophan. Each record gives: CDR3 protein, CDR3 DNA, D gene, J gene, clone size, V gene. A D gene is named only where the DNA matches it firmly. For some rows the clone size is stated as once, few or many, or as a class when expanded; others skip it.

CDR3aa: CASGYEQFF
CDR3nt: TGTGCCAGCGGGTATGAGCAGTTCTTC
d_gene: -
j_gene: TRBJ2-1
abundance: -
v_gene: TRBV6-6

CDR3aa: CASSLVGYEQYF
CDR3nt: TGTGCCAGCAGCTTGGTGGGCTACGAGCAGTACTTC
d_gene: -
j_gene: TRBJ2-7
abundance: -
v_gene: TRBV5-6

CDR3aa: CASSFHRGTRETNTGELFF
CDR3nt: TGCGCCAGCAGCTTCCACAGGGGGACCAGAGAAACTAACACCGGGGAGCTGTTTTTT
d_gene: TRBD1
j_gene: TRBJ2-2
abundance: -
v_gene: TRBV5-1

CDR3aa: CASGSMNTEAFF
CDR3nt: TGTGCCAGCGGGAGTATGAACACTGAAGCTTTCTTT
d_gene: -
j_gene: TRBJ1-1
abundance: -
v_gene: TRBV6-5

CDR3aa: CASSQGGFEQYF
CDR3nt: TGTGCCAGCAGCCAAGGGGGGTTCGAGCAGTACTTC
d_gene: -
j_gene: TRBJ2-7
abundance: -
v_gene: TRBV4-2

CDR3aa: CASTRLAGEGNEQFF
CDR3nt: TGTGCCAGCACCCGACTAGCGGGAGAAGGTAATGAGCAGTTCTTC
d_gene: TRBD2
j_gene: TRBJ2-1
abundance: -
v_gene: TRBV6-1

CDR3aa: CASSPDLPPTGELFF
CDR3nt: TGTGCCAGCAGCCCGGACCTACCACCAACCGGGGAGCTGTTTTTT
d_gene: -
j_gene: TRBJ2-2
abundance: -
v_gene: TRBV11-2

CDR3aa: CASSIAPGLSGANVLTF
CDR3nt: TGTGCCAGTAGTATAGCCCCCGGGCTCTCTGGGGCCAACGTCCTGACTTTC
d_gene: -
j_gene: TRBJ2-6
abundance: -
v_gene: TRBV19

CDR3aa: CAWSVREQGEAFF
CDR3nt: TGTGCCTGGAGTGTACGCGAACAGGGTGAGGCTTTCTTT
d_gene: -
j_gene: TRBJ1-1
abundance: -
v_gene: TRBV30

CDR3aa: CASSLLAGSSTDTQYF
CDR3nt: TGTGCCAGCAGTCTTCTAGCGGGATCTAGCACAGATACGCAGTATTTT
d_gene: TRBD2
j_gene: TRBJ2-3
abundance: -
v_gene: TRBV2

CDR3aa: CASSLAGNEQYF
CDR3nt: TGCGCCAGCAGCTTGGCCGGGAACGAGCAGTACTTC
d_gene: -
j_gene: TRBJ2-7
abundance: once
v_gene: TRBV5-1

CDR3aa: CASTPQEPGQPQHF
CDR3nt: TGTGCCAGTACCCCACAGGAACCTGGGCAGCCCCAGCATTTT
d_gene: -
j_gene: TRBJ1-5
abundance: -
v_gene: TRBV19

CDR3aa: CAISGLVRTQYF
CDR3nt: TGTGCCATCAGTGGACTCGTCAGGACCCAGTACTTC
d_gene: -
j_gene: TRBJ2-5
abundance: -
v_gene: TRBV10-3

CDR3aa: CASSLGSTGRGSPLHF
CDR3nt: TGTGCCAGCAGCTTAGGTTCGACAGGGCGAGGTTCACCCCTCCACTTT
d_gene: -
j_gene: TRBJ1-6
abundance: once
v_gene: TRBV7-5

CDR3aa: CASNGGRVVGTQYF
CDR3nt: TGTGCCAGCAATGGGGGAAGGGTGGTAGGTACGCAGTATTTT
d_gene: -
j_gene: TRBJ2-3
abundance: once
v_gene: TRBV11-2

CDR3aa: CASSYRGDSYEQYF
CDR3nt: TGTGCCAGCAGTTACAGGGGGGACTCCTACGAGCAGTACTTC
d_gene: -
j_gene: TRBJ2-7
abundance: -
v_gene: TRBV6-6

CDR3aa: CASSSTQDLQGANQPQHF
CDR3nt: TGTGCCAGCAGCTCGACCCAAGACCTACAGGGGGCGAATCAGCCCCAGCATTTT
d_gene: TRBD1
j_gene: TRBJ1-5
abundance: -
v_gene: TRBV7-8

CDR3aa: CASSARTGVLYEQYF
CDR3nt: TGTGCCAGCAGTGCACGGACAGGGGTCCTCTACGAGCAGTACTTC
d_gene: TRBD1
j_gene: TRBJ2-7
abundance: -
v_gene: TRBV27

CDR3aa: CASSLAAGVSTDTQYF
CDR3nt: TGCGCCAGCAGCTTGGCAGCGGGGGTTAGCACAGATACGCAGTATTTT
d_gene: TRBD2
j_gene: TRBJ2-3
abundance: -
v_gene: TRBV5-1

CDR3aa: CASRRGDINEQFF
CDR3nt: TGTGCCAGCAGGAGAGGGGACATCAATGAGCAGTTCTTC
d_gene: -
j_gene: TRBJ2-1
abundance: -
v_gene: TRBV6-5

CDR3aa: CASSLVRDLAKNIQYF
CDR3nt: TGTGCCAGCAGCTTGGTCAGGGACCTAGCCAAAAACATTCAGTACTTC
d_gene: -
j_gene: TRBJ2-4
abundance: -
v_gene: TRBV5-6

CDR3aa: CASSRRQGATGELFF
CDR3nt: TGCGCCAGCAGCAGGAGACAGGGGGCCACCGGGGAGCTGTTTTTT
d_gene: TRBD1
j_gene: TRBJ2-2
abundance: -
v_gene: TRBV5-1

CDR3aa: CASSQSLPIQLVITDTQYF
CDR3nt: TGTGCCAGCAGCCAATCCTTACCCATCCAGCTAGTTATCACAGATACGCAGTATTTT
d_gene: -
j_gene: TRBJ2-3
abundance: -
v_gene: TRBV4-2

CDR3aa: CASTPWRETEQFF
CDR3nt: TGTGCCAGCACCCCTTGGCGGGAGACTGAGCAGTTCTTC
d_gene: TRBD2
j_gene: TRBJ2-1
abundance: once
v_gene: TRBV6-6

CDR3aa: CASSISPMGGGNQPQHF
CDR3nt: TGTGCCAGCAGTATAAGCCCTATGGGAGGGGGCAATCAGCCCCAGCATTTT
d_gene: -
j_gene: TRBJ1-5
abundance: -
v_gene: TRBV28

CDR3aa: CASIEGISNQPQHF
CDR3nt: TGTGCCAGCATAGAAGGGATTAGCAATCAGCCCCAGCATTTT
d_gene: -
j_gene: TRBJ1-5
abundance: once
v_gene: TRBV28

CDR3aa: CASSLKAGVSGANVLTF
CDR3nt: TGCGCCAGCAGCCTAAAAGCGGGAGTGTCTGGGGCCAACGTCCTGACTTTC
d_gene: TRBD2
j_gene: TRBJ2-6
abundance: -
v_gene: TRBV5-1

CDR3aa: CASSLVVRPGLAPTYEQYF
CDR3nt: TGTGCCAGCAGCTTAGTGGTTCGCCCCGGACTAGCGCCGACCTACGAGCAGTACTTC
d_gene: TRBD2
j_gene: TRBJ2-7
abundance: -
v_gene: TRBV7-2

CDR3aa: CASRGTLGPEAFF
CDR3nt: TGTGCCAGCAGGGGGACCCTAGGCCCTGAAGCTTTCTTT
d_gene: -
j_gene: TRBJ1-1
abundance: -
v_gene: TRBV2

CDR3aa: CASSLPGRSSQLAGASGEQYF
CDR3nt: TGTGCCAGCAGCCTCCCGGGGAGGTCGTCCCAACTAGCGGGAGCGTCAGGCGAGCAGTACTTC
d_gene: TRBD2
j_gene: TRBJ2-7
abundance: -
v_gene: TRBV27

CDR3aa: CASSSQGRAYNEQFF
CDR3nt: TGTGCCAGTAGTAGTCAGGGGAGGGCCTACAATGAGCAGTTCTTC
d_gene: -
j_gene: TRBJ2-1
abundance: -
v_gene: TRBV19